The 13 T cell receptor beta chains presented below share a single source sample, sequenced in a study of graft-versus-host responses after intestinal transplantation. Sequenced by immunoSEQ multiplex PCR; TCRdb stores in-frame clones only, minus some. The table shows 70,000 or so clones, with over 75% occurring only once. No antigen has been identified for these receptors. The source was unstimulated CD4+ T cells sorted from spleen or lymph node cells, collected before transplant. The receptors stem from a human donor who was the organ donor for an intestinal transplant.

This chain joins TRBV10-1 and TRBJ1-2, with 11 bases matching TRBD1. V shed 6 bases and J 1 base; nucleotides not matched to a gene: 7. The CDR3 is 16 residues long. From germline, CDR1 is WNHNN and CDR2 SYGVQD (reference sequence). The CDR3 is CASSRTGGELNYGYTF. For the CDR3, the DNA is TGCGCCAGCAGCCGGACAGGGGGCGAACTTAACTATGGCTACACCTTC.

The genes are TRBV20-1 and TRBJ2-2; no firm D call. CDR3 length: 11 residues. Trimming removed 1 base at V and 5 bases at J, with 2 bases between. CDR1 and CDR2 from the germline V gene are DFQATT and SNEGSKA (reference sequence). DNA of the CDR3: TGCAGTGCTAGAGCGACCGGGGAGCTGTTTTTT. This gives the protein CSARATGELFF.

The V and J genes are TRBV15 and TRBJ2-7, with TRBD2 identical over 10 bases. The CDR3 is 14 amino acids. Germline V gene data show CDR1 as LNHNV and CDR2 as YYDKDF (reference sequence). V shed 6 bases and J 5 bases; nucleotides not matched to a gene: 7. The CDR3 DNA sequence: TGTGCCACCAGACCCAGCGGGGGGGCGAACGAGCAGTACGTC. As protein: CATRPSGGANEQYV.

This sequence joins TRBV12-5 and TRBJ1-2; a weak D match, TRBD1 (5 bases). The germline CDR1 and CDR2 sequences are LGHNT and FRNRAP. This CDR3 comprises 17 residues. V was shortened by 0 bases and J by 4 bases, with 18 bases between the two germline ends. The CDR3 reads CASGLVVGASSSYGYTF. CDR3 DNA: TGTGCTAGTGGTTTGGTAGTAGGGGCCTCGTCTAGCTATGGCTACACCTTC.

V usage is TRBV28 and J usage is TRBJ1-6, with 7 positions matching TRBD1. V was clipped by 7 bases and J by 2 bases; unmatched bases: 5. The germline V gene encodes CDR1 MDHEN and CDR2 SYDVKM. The CDR3 is 15 residues long. This chain's CDR3 is CASTTGSTYNSPLHF. CDR3 coding DNA: TGTGCCAGCACGACAGGGAGTACCTATAATTCACCCCTCCACTTT.

The V call is TRBV4-2, the J call TRBJ1-2, with D possibly matching TRBD1 (6 bases). CDR1 and CDR2 (germline): LGHNA, YNFKEQ. This CDR3 has 20 residues. Trimming removed 4 bases from V and 2 bases from J, with 29 bases in between. The CDR3 reads CASSPIRGEPGHQGNYGYTF. CDR3 coding DNA: TGTGCCAGCAGCCCGATCAGAGGGGAACCGGGACACCAAGGGAACTATGGCTACACCTTC.

This clone was found once. The V and J genes are TRBV15 and TRBJ1-4; the match to TRBD1 covers 8 bases. Germline CDR1 LNHNV, CDR2 YYDKDF (reference sequence). CDR3 length: 16 residues. With 3 bases clipped from V and 5 bases from J, the junction kept 8 bases outside the gene matches. The CDR3 region is CATSSDYRQGNEKLFF. Here the CDR3 DNA reads TGTGCCACCAGCAGTGACTATCGACAGGGGAATGAAAAACTGTTTTTT.

This chain joins TRBV4-3 and TRBJ2-1; no firm D call. CDR1 LGHNA and CDR2 YSLEER come from the germline V gene. Trimming shortened V by 0 bases and J by 1 base, and 10 bases separated the two germline ends. The length of the CDR3 is 16 residues. The CDR3 loop reads CASSQDKQSSYNEQFF. DNA for the CDR3: TGCGCCAGCAGCCAAGATAAGCAATCGTCCTACAATGAGCAGTTCTTC.

The chain couples TRBV5-1 to TRBJ2-2; the match to TRBD2 covers 9 bases. The CDR3 contains 16 residues. Per germline, CDR1 SGHRS and CDR2 YFSETQ. V trimming: 0 bases; J trimming: 1 base; junction bases outside the gene matches: 1. CDR3 in amino acids: CASSLVAGVNTGELFF. CDR3 in DNA: TGCGCCAGCAGCTTGGTAGCGGGGGTGAACACCGGGGAGCTGTTTTTT.

This clone has more than one count but fewer than ten. The chain has TRBV5-1 and TRBJ1-1; D is uncertain. Per germline, CDR1 SGHRS and CDR2 YFSETQ. V was clipped by 5 bases and J by 1 base, with 9 bases between them. The CDR3 sequence is 13 residues long. DNA of the CDR3: TGCGCCAGCAGTGCCCTCGGGAACACTGAAGCTTTCTTT. This translates into CASSALGNTEAFF.

This clone was seen a few times. This chain joins TRBV4-1 and TRBJ1-1; 7 nucleotides line up with TRBD1. The CDR3 is 17 amino acids. The J segment lost 4 bases and the V segment lost 3 bases, leaving 14 bases of the junction unmatched. The germline V gene encodes CDR1 MGHRA and CDR2 YSYEKL. The CDR3 coding sequence is TGCGCCAGCAGCCATACCGTGACACAGGGGCGGGGCACTGAAGCTTTCTTT. Its translation: CASSHTVTQGRGTEAFF.

The chain uses TRBV5-6 and TRBJ2-5, with TRBD2 matching over 10 bases. The J segment lost 4 bases and the V segment lost 0 bases, leaving 3 bases of the junction unmatched. Germline V lookup: CDR1 SGHDT, CDR2 YYEEEE. The CDR3 is 15 residues long. CDR3 sequence (DNA): TGTGCCAGCAGCTTGGTCCAGCGGGGGGGAGAGACCCAGTACTTC. Translating gives CASSLVQRGGETQYF. The whole variable domain, remainder taken from reference TRBV5-6 and TRBJ2-5, is DAGVTQSPTHLIKTRGQQVTLRCSPKSGHDTVSWYQQALGQGPQFIFQYYEEEERQRGNFPDRFSGHQFPNYSSELNVNALLLGDSALYLCASSLVQRGGETQYFGPGTRLLVL.

The V call is TRBV19, the J call TRBJ2-1; 7 bases agree with TRBD2. V shed 6 bases, J shed 0 bases, and the junction held 8 bases outside the gene matches. Germline V gives CDR1 LNHDA, CDR2 SQIVND (reference sequence). This CDR3 has 16 amino acids. The CDR3 DNA is TGTGCCAGTAGGACCCTAGCGGCGAGCTCCTACAATGAGCAGTTCTTC. It is translated as CASRTLAASSYNEQFF.